This T cell receptor (beta chain) was observed in a study of T-cell reconstitution after alpha-beta-depleted transplantation in children. Regarding the study as a whole: Some patients owed their high day-60 TCRbeta diversity to surviving recipient T cells and thymic progenitors. Where alpha-beta T cells came from about two months after transplant was reportedly several hundred expanded graft clones.

Unique molecular identifiers were built into the TCRbeta library. Using its own MiXCR run on the PCR reads, TCRdb lists one record per CDR3 protein. The repertoire has some 120,000 distinct CDR3 sequences, 20% to 25% of them found once; the top ten carry over 9.5%. CDR3 length: 15 residues. V gave up 4 bases and J gave up 3 bases, with 15 bases separating them. A note on this clonotype: Its antigen is undetermined.

This chain connects TRBV12-3 or TRBV12-4 to TRBJ1-1; D perhaps matches TRBD1 (6 bases). The source was PBMCs, mostly from graft donor cells, collected 180 days after TCRalphabeta/CD19-depleted stem cell transplant. This TCR was recovered from a male patient between 2 and 15 years old who had a stem cell transplant for chronic granulomatous disease, so the T cells may come from the graft donor. CDR3 amino acids: CASSSSGGADTEAFF. In nucleotides, the CDR3 is TGTGCCAGCAGTTCCTCGGGGGGCGCGGACACTGAAGCTTTCTTT.